A selection of T cell receptor beta chains follows, all from one sample in a study of Tregs in tolerant kidney transplant recipients. The data were produced by immunoSEQ multiplex PCR, yet TCRdb's version contains in-frame clones alone and is incomplete. Among approximately 260,000 clones, roughly 80% were seen once, and the ten largest hold under 0.65%. The sample taken for sequencing was CD4+ T cells from blood. Receptors originate from a human donor in good health. The CDR3 runs from the conserved cysteine through the conserved F or W. Fields, in order: clone size, J gene, V gene, D gene, CDR3 protein, CDR3 DNA. D genes are given only for firm matches. Not every row has a clone size; where given, it reads once, few, many or a size class.

size: -
J: TRBJ2-3
V: TRBV5-1
D: TRBD2
CDR3: CASSNLAGLSSIDTQYF
DNA: TGCGCCAGCAGCAACTTAGCGGGACTCAGTTCCATTGATACGCAGTATTTT

size: -
J: TRBJ1-1
V: TRBV5-1
D: -
CDR3: CASSLEGNTEAFF
DNA: TGCGCCAGCAGCTTGGAGGGAAACACTGAAGCTTTCTTT

size: -
J: TRBJ1-2
V: TRBV9
D: -
CDR3: CASSEQGWNYGYTF
DNA: TGTGCCAGCAGCGAACAGGGTTGGAACTATGGCTACACCTTC

size: -
J: TRBJ2-7
V: TRBV27
D: -
CDR3: CASSSQDEDDEQYF
DNA: TGTGCCAGCAGTTCCCAGGACGAAGACGACGAGCAGTACTTC

size: few
J: TRBJ1-5
V: TRBV30
D: -
CDR3: CAWSVMGPNQPQHF
DNA: TGTGCCTGGAGTGTAATGGGACCGAATCAGCCCCAGCATTTT

size: -
J: TRBJ2-2
V: TRBV18
D: TRBD2
CDR3: CASSPRLAGVTGELFF
DNA: TGTGCCAGCTCACCACGGCTAGCGGGAGTTACCGGGGAGCTGTTTTTT

size: -
J: TRBJ1-5
V: TRBV2
D: -
CDR3: CASSERRTQDNQPQHF
DNA: TGTGCCAGCAGTGAAAGGCGGACCCAGGACAATCAGCCCCAGCATTTT

size: -
J: TRBJ1-1
V: TRBV18
D: -
CDR3: CASSPVSGKMGEAFF
DNA: TGTGCCAGCTCACCGGTTTCAGGAAAAATGGGTGAAGCTTTCTTT

size: -
J: TRBJ1-1
V: TRBV6-5
D: -
CDR3: CASSLVFTAEAFF
DNA: TGTGCCAGCAGCTTGGTTTTTACGGCTGAAGCTTTCTTT

size: -
J: TRBJ1-1
V: TRBV6-5
D: TRBD1
CDR3: CASRRQGTEAFF
DNA: TGTGCCAGCAGACGACAGGGCACTGAAGCTTTCTTT

size: once
J: TRBJ2-1
V: TRBV5-4
D: -
CDR3: CASSLPEADEQFF
DNA: TGTGCCAGCAGCTTACCAGAAGCGGATGAGCAGTTCTTC

size: few
J: TRBJ2-1
V: TRBV25-1
D: TRBD2
CDR3: CASTPSGGITYNEQFF
DNA: TGTGCCAGCACTCCTAGCGGGGGTATAACCTACAATGAGCAGTTCTTC

size: few
J: TRBJ2-7
V: TRBV6-5
D: -
CDR3: CASSYSAQRGYEQYF
DNA: TGTGCCAGCAGTTACTCGGCCCAGCGAGGCTACGAGCAGTACTTC

size: -
J: TRBJ1-1
V: TRBV25-1
D: -
CDR3: CASSDSNTEAFF
DNA: TGTGCCAGCAGTGATTCGAACACTGAAGCTTTCTTT

size: -
J: TRBJ1-2
V: TRBV6-5
D: TRBD1
CDR3: CASIGQGHGYTF
DNA: TGTGCCAGCATTGGACAGGGGCATGGCTACACCTTC

size: few
J: TRBJ2-7
V: TRBV18
D: -
CDR3: CASSPRAGGYEQYF
DNA: TGTGCCAGCTCACCACGGGCAGGAGGCTACGAGCAGTACTTC